This T cell receptor beta chain originates from a study of blood T cell repertoires in COVID-19. The participants were between roughly 18 and 100 years old and came from 24 US areas. Authors' processing steps: It was from reference gene primer amplification that nucleated cell counts were estimated. Method: immunoSEQ multiplex PCR; TCRdb's copy keeps in-frame clones and lacks some. V, J and clone size reflect that table, while D and trimming were determined from the DNA. This table holds about 300,000 clones, 85% to 90% found once. The CDR3 is 12 amino acids. Trimming left V 0 bases short and J 11 bases short, with 8 bases between. The V gene's germline CDR1 is LGHNT and CDR2 FRNRAP.

The clonotype comes from a woman in her late teens or twenties who had recovered from COVID-19. The sequenced sample was PBMCs or T cells enriched from blood (not recorded which). The V gene is TRBV12-5, the J gene TRBJ2-1; possibly TRBD2 for D (5 bases). The CDR3 region has the DNA TGTGCTAGTGGTTTGGTAGCGGCCCAGCAGTTCTTC. This translates into CASGLVAAQQFF.